Listed below are T cell receptor beta chains from one sample, sequenced in a study of response to subunit inactivated influenza vaccine. TCRdb reprocessed the RT-PCR reads via MiXCR and lists one record per CDR3 protein. Of about 700,000 distinct CDR3 sequences listed, approximately 15% were seen once; the top ten hold less than 9%. Sample: PBMCs from blood, taken approximately 15 days before vaccination. The receptor source for this set is a man aged 50 or older who received an inactivated influenza vaccine. Each CDR3 is given with its conserved first and last residue. The D gene is left open where the match is weak. Not all rows give a size; the values are once, few, many and, for expanded clones, a class.

D gene	V gene	clone size	J gene	CDR3 protein	CDR3 DNA
TRBD1	TRBV19	-	TRBJ2-4	CASSPGTGMEAKNIQYF	TGTGCCAGTAGTCCCGGGACAGGGATGGAGGCCAAAAACATTCAGTACTTC
TRBD1	TRBV15	few	TRBJ1-5	CATSARLDRENQPQHF	TGTGCCACCAGCGCCAGATTAGACAGGGAAAATCAGCCCCAGCATTTT
-	TRBV4-2	-	TRBJ2-5	CASSQTSDQETQYF	TGTGCCAGCAGCCAAACAAGCGACCAAGAGACCCAGTACTTC
-	TRBV29-1	-	TRBJ2-7	CSACTDHSYEQYF	TGCAGCGCCTGTACAGATCACTCCTACGAGCAGTACTTC
-	TRBV12-3/TRBV12-4	-	TRBJ2-3	CASSWADTTDTQYF	TGTGCCAGCAGTTGGGCAGATACCACAGATACGCAGTATTTT
TRBD2	TRBV11-2	-	TRBJ2-1	CASSLLRASGGVVQFF	TGTGCCAGCAGCCTCCTCAGGGCTAGCGGGGGGGTGGTGCAGTTCTTC
-	TRBV18	-	TRBJ2-3	CASSPVRGTDTQYF	TGTGCCAGCTCACCTGTCAGGGGCACAGATACGCAGTATTTT
-	TRBV7-2	few	TRBJ2-7	CASSPTVLGYEQYF	TGTGCCAGCAGCCCGACGGTTTTGGGTTACGAGCAGTACTTC
TRBD2	TRBV11-2	-	TRBJ2-3	CASSRWPGLAGATDTQYF	TGTGCCAGCAGCCGCTGGCCGGGACTAGCGGGGGCCACAGATACGCAGTATTTT
TRBD2	TRBV5-1	many	TRBJ2-1	CASSLALSRSGGFF	TGCGCCAGCAGCTTGGCCCTGAGTAGGAGCGGGGGGTTCTTC
-	TRBV20-1	-	TRBJ2-7	CSASKAGDEQYF	TGCAGTGCTAGCAAAGCGGGTGATGAGCAGTACTTC
-	TRBV5-6	-	TRBJ2-1	CASSPGYSFSSYNEQFF	TGTGCCAGCAGCCCGGGATATAGCTTTAGCTCCTACAATGAGCAGTTCTTC
TRBD1	TRBV27	-	TRBJ2-7	CASSLLPPDRGVYYEQYF	TGTGCCAGCAGTTTATTACCCCCCGACAGGGGAGTATACTACGAGCAGTACTTC
-	TRBV11-2	few	TRBJ2-1	CASSLGGGGGTYNEQFF	TGTGCCAGCAGCTTAGGGGGAGGGGGAGGAACCTACAATGAGCAGTTCTTC
TRBD1	TRBV6-2/TRBV6-3	few	TRBJ2-1	CASRPRTGSHNEQFF	TGTGCCAGCAGACCGCGGACAGGGAGCCACAATGAGCAGTTCTTC
-	TRBV10-3	-	TRBJ1-5	CAIRAGAEQPQHF	TGTGCCATCAGGGCAGGGGCCGAACAGCCCCAGCATTTT
-	TRBV5-1	few	TRBJ2-3	CASTQGQTDTQYF	TGCGCCAGCACTCAGGGGCAAACAGATACGCAGTATTTT
TRBD2	TRBV7-9	-	TRBJ2-1	CASSSISGRTYNEQFF	TGTGCCAGCAGCTCAATTAGCGGGAGAACCTACAATGAGCAGTTCTTC
-	TRBV7-9	-	TRBJ2-7	CASSGDTRKGEQYF	TGTGCCAGCAGCGGGGACACCCGTAAGGGCGAGCAGTACTTC
-	TRBV12-3/TRBV12-4	few	TRBJ2-2	CASRAGTGELFF	TGTGCCAGCAGGGCGGGGACCGGGGAGCTGTTTTTT
-	TRBV11-2	few	TRBJ1-2	CASSSPTNGYTF	TGTGCCAGCAGCTCCCCGACAAATGGCTACACCTTC
TRBD2	TRBV12-3/TRBV12-4	many	TRBJ2-1	CASSKGLAGGNEQFF	TGTGCCAGCAGCAAGGGACTAGCGGGGGGCAATGAGCAGTTCTTC
-	TRBV20-1	few	TRBJ2-5	CSASELAHQETQYF	TGCAGTGCTAGTGAGCTAGCGCACCAAGAGACCCAGTACTTC
TRBD1	TRBV4-3	few	TRBJ2-1	CASSHNQGDFYNEQFF	TGCGCCAGCAGCCATAATCAGGGGGATTTCTACAATGAGCAGTTCTTC
TRBD2	TRBV14	-	TRBJ2-5	CASSRETSAQETQYF	TGTGCCAGCAGCCGAGAGACTAGCGCACAAGAGACCCAGTACTTC
-	TRBV28	-	TRBJ2-1	CASSLSHTTSFADEQFF	TGTGCCAGCAGTTTATCACACACAACCTCGTTTGCCGATGAGCAGTTCTTC
-	TRBV5-6	few	TRBJ2-5	CASSTRQGGRETQYF	TGTGCCAGCAGCACTCGACAGGGAGGTCGGGAGACCCAGTACTTC
-	TRBV7-8	-	TRBJ2-7	CASYNRGLLERGEQYF	TGTGCCAGCTACAACAGGGGCCTCCTTGAGCGGGGCGAGCAGTACTTC
-	TRBV7-2	-	TRBJ1-1	CASSVGRTEAFF	TGTGCCAGCAGCGTTGGGCGGACTGAAGCTTTCTTT
-	TRBV6-2/TRBV6-3	-	TRBJ1-5	CASSPTGGSSAQHF	TGTGCCAGCAGTCCGACAGGTGGTTCATCGGCCCAGCATTTT
TRBD1	TRBV28	-	TRBJ2-7	CASSLEGDRGAEQYF	TGTGCCAGCAGTTTAGAGGGGGACAGGGGAGCCGAGCAGTACTTC
-	TRBV3-1	few	TRBJ2-3	CASSRGGATDTQYF	TGTGCCAGCAGCCGGGGCGGGGCCACAGATACGCAGTATTTT
-	TRBV3-1	many	TRBJ2-1	CASRPDSSYNEQFF	TGTGCCAGCAGACCCGACAGCTCCTACAATGAGCAGTTCTTC
TRBD2	TRBV5-6	-	TRBJ2-2	CASSTGTTTGELFF	TGTGCCAGCAGCACCGGGACTACCACCGGGGAGCTGTTTTTT
-	TRBV12-3/TRBV12-4	many	TRBJ2-3	CASSLVRADTQYF	TGTGCCAGCAGTTTGGTCAGGGCAGATACGCAGTATTTT
TRBD2	TRBV29-1	-	TRBJ2-1	CSVEEGLAGTYNEQFF	TGCAGCGTTGAAGAGGGACTAGCGGGAACCTACAATGAGCAGTTCTTC
-	TRBV20-1	-	TRBJ2-1	CSADTSSYNEQFF	TGCAGTGCCGATACGTCGTCATACAATGAGCAGTTCTTC